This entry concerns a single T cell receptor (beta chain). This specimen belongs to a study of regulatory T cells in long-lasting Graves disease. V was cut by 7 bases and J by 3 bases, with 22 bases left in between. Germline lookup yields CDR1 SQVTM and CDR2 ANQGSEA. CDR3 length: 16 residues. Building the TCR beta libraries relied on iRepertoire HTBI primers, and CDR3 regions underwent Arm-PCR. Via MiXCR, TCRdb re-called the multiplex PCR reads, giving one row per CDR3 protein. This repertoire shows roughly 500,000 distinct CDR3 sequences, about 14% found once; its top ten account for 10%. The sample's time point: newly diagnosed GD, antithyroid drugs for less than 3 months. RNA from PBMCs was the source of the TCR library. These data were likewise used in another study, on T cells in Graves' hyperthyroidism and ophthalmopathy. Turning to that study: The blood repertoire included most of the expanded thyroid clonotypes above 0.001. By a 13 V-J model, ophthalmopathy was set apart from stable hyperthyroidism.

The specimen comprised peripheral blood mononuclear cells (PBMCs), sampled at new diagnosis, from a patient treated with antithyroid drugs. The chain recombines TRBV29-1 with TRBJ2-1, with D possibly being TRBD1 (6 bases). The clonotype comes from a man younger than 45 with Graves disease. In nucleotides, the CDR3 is TGCAGCGCGAACAGGGCAAGGGAGTTGTTCTACAATGAGCAGTTCTTC. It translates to CSANRARELFYNEQFF.